This entry lists 30 T cell receptor beta chains sequenced from one sample in a study of cytomegalovirus exposure and HLA in healthy donors. The PCR had 60 Vbeta and 13 Jbeta primers. Assay: immunoSEQ multiplex PCR; the TCRdb copy retains only in-frame clones and omits some. The table lists about 140,000 clones, 73% of them singletons, with about 1.2% in the top ten. Sample: PBMCs. These receptor sequences come from a woman aged 40 to 50 in good health and CMV-seronegative.

V gene TRBV14 combines with J gene TRBJ2-1; no firm D call. This CDR3 spans 14 amino acids. Germline V CDR1 and CDR2: SGHDN, FVKESK. Trimming cost V 3 bases and J 12 bases, with 18 bases left between them. The CDR3 DNA reads as TGTGCCAGCAGCCATGAGGTTCTGAGTTCCCGGCAGTTCTTC. It translates to CASSHEVLSSRQFF.

The chain couples TRBV7-9 to TRBJ1-5; 9 nucleotides agree with TRBD1. Germline V gives CDR1 SEHNR, CDR2 FQNEAQ (reference sequence). The CDR3 is 17 residues long. After removal of 5 bases from V and 2 bases from J, the junction contained 10 bases not matched to a gene. DNA for the CDR3: TGTGCCAGCAGCCCCGGGACAGGGACTTATCGCAATCAGCCCCAGCATTTT. Its translation: CASSPGTGTYRNQPQHF.

The chain joins TRBV4-1 to TRBJ1-1; the D gene is possibly TRBD1 (6 bases). With 0 bases removed from V and 0 bases from J, the gap between germline ends came to 8 bases. CDR3 size: 15 residues. Germline assignment: CDR1 MGHRA and CDR2 YSYEKL. The CDR3 DNA is TGCGCCAGCAGCCAAGACAGGACAGTGAACACTGAAGCTTTCTTT. It codes for CASSQDRTVNTEAFF.

The chain links TRBV7-2 to TRBJ1-4; no clear D. CDR3 size: 14 residues. Germline V lookup: CDR1 SGHTA, CDR2 FQGNSA. Trimming took off 0 bases at V and 4 bases at J, with 6 bases between the two ends. CDR3 in DNA: TGTGCCAGCAGCTTAGCCAGCGGTAATGAAAAACTGTTTTTT. Amino acid sequence: CASSLASGNEKLFF. Combining the CDR3 with reference TRBV7-2 and TRBJ1-4 gives the whole variable domain GAGVSQSPSNKVTEKGKDVELRCDPISGHTALYWYRQSLGQGLEFLIYFQGNSAPDKSGLPSDRFSAERTGGSVSTLTIQRTQQEDSAVYLCASSLASGNEKLFFGSGTQLSVL.

The chain couples TRBV5-1 to TRBJ1-4; TRBD1 matches at 7 bases. Looked up from germline, CDR1 is SGHRS and CDR2 is YFSETQ. V shed 4 bases, J shed 4 bases, and the junction held 4 bases outside the gene matches. The CDR3 extends over 14 amino acids. CDR3 protein: CASSQGTVNEKLFF. The CDR3, as DNA: TGCGCCAGCAGCCAGGGGACAGTTAATGAAAAACTGTTTTTT. The complete variable domain, with remaining parts taken from reference TRBV5-1 and TRBJ1-4, reads KAGVTQTPRYLIKTRGQQVTLSCSPISGHRSVSWYQQTPGQGLQFLFEYFSETQRNKGNFPGRFSGRQFSNSRSEMNVSTLELGDSALYLCASSQGTVNEKLFFGSGTQLSVL.

This CDR3 reads CASSVMGAITDTQYF. In DNA, the CDR3 is TGTGCCAGCAGCGTTATGGGGGCCATCACAGATACGCAGTATTTT. The chain combines TRBV9 with TRBJ2-3, with a possible D match to TRBD1 (6 bases). CDR1 SGDLS and CDR2 YYNGEE come from the germline V gene. The CDR3 totals 15 residues. V lost 2 bases to trimming and J lost 2 bases, with 12 bases between them.

This clone was counted a single time. The chain has TRBV5-1 and TRBJ1-2, with TRBD1 matching over 7 bases. Unmatched junction bases numbered 4, after V lost 4 bases and J lost 1 base. CDR3 size: 14 residues. Germline assignment: CDR1 SGHRS and CDR2 YFSETQ. CDR3 in DNA: TGCGCCAGCAGCAAAGGGACAGTTAACTATGGCTACACCTTC. Its translation: CASSKGTVNYGYTF.

This clone was recorded a few times. This sequence joins TRBV18 and TRBJ2-1; unclear D gene. The germline V gene has CDR1 KGHSH and CDR2 LQKENI. Trimming took off 2 bases at V and 0 bases at J, with 11 bases between the two ends. The CDR3 spans 16 residues. The CDR3 nucleotides read TGTGCCAGCTCACCATCGGTACCTAGCTCCTACAATGAGCAGTTCTTC. It is translated as CASSPSVPSSYNEQFF.

In its sample, this clone was seen once. V is TRBV6-5 and J is TRBJ1-5, with TRBD1 matching 8 bases. CDR3 length: 13 amino acids. Germline V gene sequence: CDR1 MNHEY, CDR2 SVGAGI. V trimming: 4 bases; J trimming: 6 bases; junction bases outside the gene matches: 2. Here the CDR3 reads CASSLDRAQPQHF. CDR3 in DNA: TGTGCCAGCAGTTTGGACAGGGCTCAGCCCCAGCATTTT.

The CDR3: CSVAIQGSHGYTF. CDR3 sequence (DNA): TGCAGCGTTGCCATCCAGGGGTCTCATGGCTACACCTTC. This chain uses TRBV29-1 with TRBJ1-2; possible D gene TRBD1, 6 bases. With 4 bases removed from V and 6 bases from J, the gap between germline ends came to 15 bases. The CDR3 sequence is 13 residues long. The germline CDR1 and CDR2 sequences are SQVTM and ANQGSEA.

The chain combines TRBV6-4 with TRBJ1-2; D not certain. V was cut by 0 bases and J by 4 bases, with 6 bases left in between. The CDR3 runs to 13 residues. From germline, CDR1 is MRHNA and CDR2 SNTAGT. CDR3 nucleotide sequence: TGTGCCAGCAGTGACTCATCAGGCTATGGCTACACCTTC. This codes for CASSDSSGYGYTF.

This chain uses TRBV5-1 with TRBJ1-5, with D perhaps matching TRBD1 (6 bases). Trimming left V 3 bases short and J 6 bases short, with 22 bases between. The CDR3 has 17 amino acids. Germline assignment: CDR1 SGHRS and CDR2 YFSETQ. The CDR3 DNA is TGCGCCAGCAGCTCCGGGACACCTTACAAAGGGGGTCAGCCCCAGCATTTT. It specifies CASSSGTPYKGGQPQHF.

CDR3 DNA: TGTGCCAGCAGCCAGATGACAGGGGGTAGAGCTTTCTTT. It encodes CASSQMTGGRAFF. The chain is built from TRBV6-4 and TRBJ1-1, with 9 bases identical to TRBD1. This CDR3 is built from 13 residues. CDR1 and CDR2 (germline): MRHNA, SNTAGT. The trim removed 6 bases at V and 10 bases at J, leaving 9 bases unmatched.

This rearrangement joins TRBV10-1 to TRBJ2-7, with D unresolved. Trimming stripped 0 bases from V and 0 bases from J, with 12 bases between. From germline, CDR1 is WNHNN and CDR2 SYGVQD (reference sequence). The CDR3 extends over 16 amino acids. In DNA, the CDR3 is TGCGCCAGCAGTGAGTCGCCAACATCTAGCTCCTACGAGCAGTACGTC. It is translated as CASSESPTSSSYEQYV.

V is TRBV10-2 and J is TRBJ2-7; tentatively, D is TRBD2 (6 bases). The V gene lost 0 bases and the J gene lost 5 bases, with 11 bases spanning the gap. This CDR3 has 14 amino acids. Germline V gives CDR1 WSHSY, CDR2 SAAADI. CDR3 coding DNA: TGCGCCAGCAGTGAGTCGAGCAGGGAGGACGAGCAGTACTTC. Translated, it gives CASSESSREDEQYF.

The CDR3 sequence: CASSYRDRGRRNTEAFF. The DNA of the CDR3 is TGCGCCAGCAGCTACCGGGACAGGGGGCGTAGGAACACTGAAGCTTTCTTT. This chain connects TRBV5-1 to TRBJ1-1, with 12 bases fitting TRBD1. The junction had 7 bases not matched to a gene; V was cut back by 3 bases and J by 1 base. Germline-derived CDR1 and CDR2 are SGHRS and YFSETQ. There are 17 residues in the CDR3.

This clone was counted only a few times. The chain has TRBV5-6 and TRBJ1-1; weak D call: TRBD1 (5 bases). Germline V gene lookup returns CDR1 SGHDT and CDR2 YYEEEE. The ends were cut back, 4 bases at V and 5 bases at J, with 9 bases in the middle. The CDR3 spans 12 residues. CDR3 residues: CASSPGGTEAFF. The CDR3 DNA follows: TGTGCCAGCAGCCCGGGGGGGACTGAAGCTTTCTTT.

This chain connects TRBV14 to TRBJ2-5, with TRBD1 matching over 8 bases. Germline CDR1 SGHDN, CDR2 FVKESK. The CDR3 is made up of 15 amino acids. The ends lost 5 bases at V and 1 base at J; junction bases unmatched: 6. CDR3 DNA sequence: TGTGCCAGCAGCTTACGGACAGGGACCCAAGAGACCCAGTACTTC. This translates into CASSLRTGTQETQYF.

This clone was detected only a few times. The rearrangement uses TRBV5-6 and TRBJ1-1, with a tentative D call TRBD1 (5 bases). Germline-derived CDR1 and CDR2 are SGHDT and YYEEEE. V lost 6 bases, J lost 6 bases, and 15 bases lay in between. The CDR3 extends over 13 amino acids. CDR3: CASNMRGLAEAFF. In DNA, the CDR3 is TGTGCCAGCAACATGCGGGGGTTGGCTGAAGCTTTCTTT.

The rearrangement uses TRBV18 and TRBJ2-3, with D maybe TRBD2 (6 bases). The CDR3 extends over 15 amino acids. The germline V and J ends were trimmed by 3 bases and 0 bases, with 10 bases remaining between them. The germline CDR1 and CDR2 sequences are KGHSH and LQKENI. The CDR3 sequence is CASSPLGGSTDTQYF. CDR3 bases: TGTGCCAGCTCACCTCTGGGAGGAAGCACAGATACGCAGTATTTT.

The V call is TRBV2, the J call TRBJ1-2, with D unresolved. The CDR3 is 12 amino acids. V was shortened by 9 bases and J by 2 bases, with 10 bases between the two germline ends. CDR1 is SNHLY and CDR2 is FYNNEI in the germline V gene. CDR3 sequence (DNA): TGTGCCAGTAAACCCGGGAACTATGGCTACACCTTC. This translates into CASKPGNYGYTF. The full variable domain, completed using reference TRBV2 and TRBJ1-2, is EPEVTQTPSHQVTQMGQEVILRCVPISNHLYFYWYRQILGQKVEFLVSFYNNEISEKSEIFDDQFSVERPDGSNFTLKIRSTKLEDSAMYFCASKPGNYGYTFGSGTRLTVV.

The chain has TRBV15 and TRBJ2-2, with 10 bases lining up with TRBD2. V gave up 7 bases and J gave up 5 bases; unmatched junction bases: 1. The CDR3 has 13 residues. Germline V gives CDR1 LNHNV, CDR2 YYDKDF (reference sequence). The CDR3 nucleotides are TGTGCCACCACGGGACTAGCGACCGGGGAGCTGTTTTTT. Its translation: CATTGLATGELFF.

The CDR3: CASSFGTGDNSPLHF. The CDR3 nucleotides are TGTGCCAGCAGCTTCGGGACAGGGGATAATTCACCCCTCCACTTT. The rearrangement joins TRBV7-9 to TRBJ1-6; TRBD1 agrees at 10 bases. This CDR3 contains 15 residues. V was pared by 3 bases and J by 5 bases, with 1 base of the junction left unmatched. Germline V gene lookup returns CDR1 SEHNR and CDR2 FQNEAQ (reference sequence).

The V call is TRBV7-9, the J call TRBJ2-7, with 7 bases aligning to TRBD1. The V gene end was trimmed by 4 bases and the J gene end by 2 bases; junction bases not matched to a gene: 5. This CDR3 is built from 14 residues. The germline CDR1 and CDR2 sequences are SEHNR and FQNEAQ (reference sequence). CDR3 amino acids: CASSSWDRPYEQYV. Written as DNA, the CDR3 is TGTGCCAGCAGCTCCTGGGACAGACCCTACGAGCAGTACGTC.

The chain couples TRBV7-8 to TRBJ1-2, with D tentatively TRBD1 (6 bases). This CDR3 contains 15 residues. Per the germline V gene, CDR1 is SGHVS and CDR2 is FQNEAQ. The V end was cut by 6 bases, the J end by 1 base, with 15 bases between. In DNA, the CDR3 is TGTGCCAGCAGTTCCGACAGGCAGCTTAACTATGGCTACACCTTC. This encodes CASSSDRQLNYGYTF.

This clone occurred a few times. V usage is TRBV6-1 and J usage is TRBJ1-1, with D maybe TRBD1 (6 bases). CDR3 length equals 12 residues. V lost 5 bases and J 7 bases, leaving 11 bases between the germline ends. Germline CDR1 is MNHNS and CDR2 is SASEGT. In DNA, the CDR3 is TGTGCCAGCAGTCAGGGGTCAAGTGAAGCTTTCTTT. Translated, it gives CASSQGSSEAFF.

V and J are TRBV2 and TRBJ1-1, with 8 bases aligning to TRBD1. The V gene's germline CDR1 is SNHLY and CDR2 FYNNEI. The CDR3 loop spans 13 amino acids. V lost 5 bases, J lost 4 bases, and 3 bases stayed unmatched. The CDR3 DNA is TGTGCCAGCAGTTATACAGGGGGCACTGAAGCTTTCTTT. Amino acids: CASSYTGGTEAFF.

The chain employs TRBV18 and TRBJ2-2, with 7 bases that match TRBD1. The CDR3 is 15 residues long. The J segment lost 1 base and the V segment lost 4 bases, leaving 3 bases of the junction unmatched. The germline V gene has CDR1 KGHSH and CDR2 LQKENI. The CDR3 is CASSLGTVNTGELFF. CDR3 nucleotides: TGTGCCAGCTCACTCGGGACAGTGAACACCGGGGAGCTGTTTTTT. Filled out from reference TRBV18 and TRBJ2-2, the complete variable domain reads NAGVMQNPRHLVRRRGQEARLRCSPMKGHSHVYWYRQLPEEGLKFMVYLQKENIIDESGMPKERFSAEFPKEGPSILRIQQVVRGDSAAYFCASSLGTVNTGELFFGEGSRLTVL.

The rearrangement uses TRBV12-5 and TRBJ1-3; D unclear. The germline V gene encodes CDR1 LGHNT and CDR2 FRNRAP. This CDR3 has 14 amino acids. V was trimmed by 2 bases and J by 0 bases, leaving 5 bases between them. The CDR3 DNA sequence: TGTGCTAGTGGTTTGTACTTCTCTGGAAACACCATATATTTT. Translating gives CASGLYFSGNTIYF.

V is TRBV5-4 and J is TRBJ1-2; D possibly corresponds to TRBD1 (5 bases). The CDR3 has 16 residues. Trimming left V 4 bases short and J 5 bases short, with 21 bases between. Germline V lookup: CDR1 SGHNT, CDR2 YYREEE (reference sequence). The CDR3 loop is CASSHKGAVKGYGYTF. The DNA of the CDR3 is TGTGCCAGCAGCCACAAAGGGGCGGTTAAAGGGTATGGCTACACCTTC. The full variable domain, rest sourced from reference TRBV5-4 and TRBJ1-2, is ETGVTQSPTHLIKTRGQQVTLRCSSQSGHNTVSWYQQALGQGPQFIFQYYREEENGRGNFPPRFSGLQFPNYSSELNVNALELDDSALYLCASSHKGAVKGYGYTFGSGTRLTVV.